The 11 T cell receptor beta chains below all came from one sample that was sequenced in a study of vaccination and CD4 T cells after COVID-19. The study sequenced cultured CD4+ T cell DNA using the Oncomine TCR Beta short-read assay. TCRdb reprocessed the PCR reads via MiXCR and lists one record per CDR3 protein. The sample carries around 11,000 distinct CDR3 sequences, around 26% recorded once. The antigens for these receptors are not known. Treatment described: approximately nine-day PBMC culture with coronavirus spike peptide pools or control peptides (ViraFEST assay). Sequencing used cultured CD4+ T cells from blood. The receptors stem from a human donor with COVID-19.

This clonotype turned up a few times. This chain links TRBV5-1 with TRBJ2-5, with D uncertain. The germline CDR1 and CDR2 sequences are SGHRS and YFSETQ. V was pared by 2 bases and J by 5 bases, with 10 bases between. The CDR3 has 13 residues. Written as DNA, the CDR3 is TGCGCCAGCAGCTTAGACATCGGGGAGACCCAGTACTTC. Translated, it gives CASSLDIGETQYF.

This chain links TRBV20-1 with TRBJ1-5; no firm D call. This CDR3 spans 13 amino acids. Trimming shortened V by 6 bases and J by 3 bases, and 12 bases separated the two germline ends. Germline-derived CDR1 and CDR2 are DFQATT and SNEGSKA (reference sequence). The CDR3 region is CSAPEQPNQPQHF. DNA of the CDR3: TGCAGTGCCCCGGAGCAGCCCAATCAGCCCCAGCATTTT.

This chain joins TRBV4-1 and TRBJ1-1; possibly TRBD1 for D (5 bases). V was cut by 4 bases and J by 13 bases, with 16 bases left in between. The CDR3 is 12 amino acids. Germline V gives CDR1 MGHRA, CDR2 YSYEKL. CDR3 bases: TGCGCCAGCAGCCGCCCAGGAGGGGATGGTTTCTTT. Protein sequence: CASSRPGGDGFF.

This clonotype has only a few counts. CDR3 residues: CSARRGGTDTQYF. CDR3 DNA: TGCAGTGCTAGACGGGGGGGCACAGATACGCAGTATTTT. The chain combines TRBV20-1 with TRBJ2-3, with TRBD2 matching over 7 bases. V lost 2 bases, J lost 1 base, and 0 bases stayed unmatched. The germline V gene has CDR1 DFQATT and CDR2 SNEGSKA (reference sequence). There are 13 residues in the CDR3.

This clonotype was seen a handful of times. V and J are TRBV12-3 or TRBV12-4 and TRBJ1-6; 11 bases are a match to TRBD1. V trimming: 4 bases; J trimming: 9 bases; junction bases outside the gene matches: 5. This CDR3 has 15 amino acids. The CDR3 reads CASSSGTGGSSPLHF. As DNA, the CDR3 is TGTGCCAGCAGTTCGGGGACAGGGGGAAGTTCACCCCTCCACTTT.

This clonotype was counted once. V gene TRBV12-5 combines with J gene TRBJ2-7; 9 bases align to TRBD1. CDR3 size: 18 residues. Germline values: CDR1 LGHNT, CDR2 FRNRAP. V shed 1 base, J shed 1 base, and the junction held 11 bases outside the gene matches. CDR3 bases: TGTGCTAGTGGTTTGGAAATACACAGGGGGCGCCGATCCTACGAGCAGTACTTC. Translation gives CASGLEIHRGRRSYEQYF.

This chain links TRBV28 with TRBJ2-7, with D perhaps TRBD2 (5 bases). V lost 6 bases to trimming and J lost 0 bases, with 15 bases between them. CDR3 length: 15 amino acids. Germline V lookup: CDR1 MDHEN, CDR2 SYDVKM. The chain's CDR3 is CASRPSPGSSYEQYF. The CDR3 region has the DNA TGTGCCAGCAGACCCTCACCGGGGAGCTCCTACGAGCAGTACTTC.

The chain recombines TRBV19 with TRBJ1-5, with TRBD1 identical over 10 bases. Germline CDR1 LNHDA, CDR2 SQIVND (reference sequence). Trimming removed 9 bases from V and 6 bases from J; junction bases left unmatched: 11. The CDR3 extends over 15 amino acids. This chain's CDR3 is CASAGLTGGSQPQHF. The CDR3 nucleotides are TGTGCCAGCGCCGGATTGACAGGGGGCTCTCAGCCCCAGCATTTT.

The rearrangement uses TRBV21-1 and TRBJ2-7. TRBV21-1 is listed as a pseudogene. CDR3 length: 11 residues. The CDR3 coding sequence is TGTGCCAGCAGCAAAGGGTACGAGCAGTACTTC. It specifies CASSKGYEQYF.

The V and J genes are TRBV7-9 and TRBJ2-1; D possibly corresponds to TRBD1 (6 bases). The CDR3 extends over 12 amino acids. Germline V gene data show CDR1 as SEHNR and CDR2 as FQNEAQ (reference sequence). V lost 5 bases and J 14 bases, leaving 16 bases between the germline ends. CDR3 sequence (DNA): TGTGCCAGCAGCCCCCGAACAGGGCTGGAGTTCTTC. Protein product: CASSPRTGLEFF. The full variable domain, in which reference TRBV7-9 and TRBJ2-1 provide the parts outside the CDR3, is DTGVSQNPRHKITKRGQNVTFRCDPISEHNRLYWYRQTLGQGPEFLTYFQNEAQLEKSRLLSDRFSAERPKGSFSTLEIQRTEQGDSAMYLCASSPRTGLEFFGPGTRLTVL.

The gene calls are TRBV15 and TRBJ1-4; 9 bases agree with TRBD1. The CDR3 is 15 residues long. CDR1 LNHNV and CDR2 YYDKDF come from the germline V gene (reference sequence). J gave up 8 bases and V 1 base, and 5 bases lay outside the gene matches. In DNA, the CDR3 is TGTGCCACCAGCAGAGCGGCAGGGACAGGGGAAAAACTGTTTTTT. Amino acids: CATSRAAGTGEKLFF.